This T cell receptor (beta chain) was documented in a study of tumor-infiltrating lymphocytes in oesophageal squamous cell carcinoma. MiXCR was run by TCRdb on the PCR reads, yielding one entry per CDR3 protein. The sample yields 10,000 to 14,000 distinct CDR3 sequences, more than 55% seen once. The count of this clonotype is one. Sequence at one end of the junction differs from germline and may be a read error. The CDR3 runs 12 residues. Looked up from germline, CDR1 is SEHNR and CDR2 is FQNEAQ (reference sequence). The sequenced material came from esophageal tumor tissue. The chain employs TRBV7-9 and TRBJ1-6; D gene unclear. This clonotype originated in a male donor with esophageal squamous cell carcinoma. CDR3 sequence reads: CASSLNQETQFF. CDR3 DNA sequence: TGTGCCAGCAGCTTAAATCAAGAGACCCAGTTCTTT. The full variable domain, completed using reference TRBV7-9 and TRBJ1-6, is DTGVSQNPRHKITKRGQNVTFRCDPISEHNRLYWYRQTLGQGPEFLTYFQNEAQLEKSRLLSDRFSAERPKGSFSTLEIQRTEQGDSAMYLCASSLNQETQFFGNGTRLTVT.